What follows are 31 T cell receptor beta chains derived from one specimen sequenced in a study of blood T cell repertoires in COVID-19 (dated by TCRdb to 2018 to 2021). The protocol used for the library was the immunoSEQ multiplex PCR assay. TCRdb limited this immuneACCESS table to in-frame rearrangements with V and J called. A share of clones is missing; checked studies link under half to unresolved V genes, and the rest is unexplained. Here the sample has 250,000 to 350,000 clones; 90% occur a single time. The top ten hold 3.5% to 5% of the sample. What was sequenced was PBMCs or T cells enriched from blood (not recorded which). The receptors were gathered from a woman aged 18-29 years with acute COVID-19.

CDR3 sequence reads: CASSDRVGYTF. CDR3 nucleotide sequence: TGTGCCAGCAGTGACAGGGTTGGCTACACCTTC. The chain links TRBV25-1 to TRBJ1-2; a weak D match, TRBD1 (5 bases). V lost 3 bases and J lost 7, with 6 bases in between. Germline V gene sequence: CDR1 MGHDK, CDR2 SYGVNS. The CDR3 has 11 amino acids.

V usage is TRBV28 and J usage is TRBJ2-7, with D possibly TRBD2 on 7 matching bases. The germline CDR1 and CDR2 sequences are MDHEN and SYDVKM. The CDR3 sequence is 15 residues long. Trimming shortened V by 1 base and J by 4 bases, and 14 bases separated the two germline ends. Here the CDR3 DNA reads TGTGCCAGCAGTTTATCTGGGGGGGCGGCATACGAGCAGTACTTC. Translation: CASSLSGGAAYEQYF.

V and J are TRBV5-6 and TRBJ2-5, with D perhaps matching TRBD1 (5 bases). Germline loops: CDR1 SGHDT, CDR2 YYEEEE. The CDR3 totals 14 residues. V was cut by 1 base and J by 7 bases, with 14 bases left in between. The CDR3 region has the DNA TGTGCCAGCAGCTTGCCCCTAGGGGTTTCGACCCAGTACTTC. The encoded protein is CASSLPLGVSTQYF.

The genes are TRBV28 and TRBJ1-2; a weak D match, TRBD1 (6 bases). Trimming took off 3 bases at V and 2 bases at J, with 16 bases between the two ends. The germline V gene has CDR1 MDHEN and CDR2 SYDVKM. The CDR3 is 16 residues long. The CDR3 DNA sequence: TGTGCCAGCAGTTTTGGTAGGACAGCAACAAACTATGGCTACACCTTC. Translating it yields CASSFGRTATNYGYTF.

The J gene is TRBJ1-1, the V gene TRBV7-9, with a possible D match to TRBD1 (6 bases). Trimming shortened V by 2 bases and J by 1 base, and 20 bases separated the two germline ends. CDR3 size: 18 residues. Germline loops: CDR1 SEHNR, CDR2 FQNEAQ (reference sequence). The chain's CDR3 is CASSLWGGTGRRNTEAFF. CDR3 bases: TGTGCCAGCAGCTTATGGGGCGGCACAGGGCGGCGGAACACTGAAGCTTTCTTT.

The CDR3 DNA reads as TGCAGCGTTGAAAAGGGACTAAACTATGGCTACACCTTC. Encoded protein: CSVEKGLNYGYTF. The chain is built from TRBV29-1 and TRBJ1-2; the D gene is possibly TRBD1 (5 bases). This CDR3 is built from 13 residues. V was shortened by 2 bases and J by 2 bases, with 9 bases between the two germline ends. Germline V lookup: CDR1 SQVTM, CDR2 ANQGSEA.

The rearrangement joins TRBV6-5 to TRBJ2-1; 7 bases are shared with TRBD2. The CDR3 totals 15 residues. The V segment lost 2 bases and the J segment 9 bases; nucleotides outside the gene matches: 10. CDR1 and CDR2 from the germline V gene are MNHEY and SVGAGI. CDR3 DNA sequence: TGTGCCAGCAGTTACGTCGGCGGGAGAGACAGTGAGCAGTTCTTC. The encoded protein is CASSYVGGRDSEQFF.

The chain has TRBV3-1 (or the pseudogene TRBV3-2) and TRBJ1-3; D is ambiguous. This CDR3 has 12 amino acids. V lost 4 bases, J lost 3 bases, and 4 bases lay in between. Germline CDR1 is LGHDT and CDR2 is YNNKEL (reference sequence). CDR3 DNA: TGTGCCAGCAGCCCCAGTGGAAACACCATATATTTT. Its translation is CASSPSGNTIYF.

With regard to this clone: One junction end disagrees with the germline gene, perhaps due to a read error. The chain joins TRBV7-7 to TRBJ1-4, with 7 bases aligning to TRBD1. CDR3 length: 15 amino acids. CDR1 is SSHAT and CDR2 is FNYEAQ in the germline V gene (reference sequence). The CDR3 spells CASSFQGGPNEKLFF. The CDR3 nucleotides are TGTGCTAGCAGCTTTCAGGGGGGCCCCAATGAAAAACTGTTTTTT.

This chain connects TRBV14 to TRBJ2-3; tentatively, D is TRBD2 (6 bases). The V and J ends lost 4 bases and 2 bases respectively, with 16 bases between them. The CDR3 is 16 residues long. Germline V lookup: CDR1 SGHDN, CDR2 FVKESK. As DNA, the CDR3 is TGTGCCAGCAGCCTTCCTCGGGGACTGCACACAGATACGCAGTATTTT. It specifies CASSLPRGLHTDTQYF.

This chain links TRBV27 with TRBJ1-4; no reliable D call. This CDR3 contains 14 residues. CDR1 and CDR2 (germline): MNHEY, SMNVEV (reference sequence). The V end was cut by 2 bases, the J end by 10 bases, with 14 bases between. The CDR3 reads CASSLVGPSRKLFF. The CDR3, as DNA: TGTGCCAGCAGTTTAGTGGGCCCCAGCCGAAAACTGTTTTTT.

A remark on this clone: Other DNA sequences of this sample code for an identical CDR3. The V gene is TRBV24-1, the J gene TRBJ1-1, with D possibly matching TRBD1 (5 bases). V gave up 3 bases and J gave up 5 bases, with 6 bases separating them. The CDR3 extends over 12 amino acids. Germline CDR1 is KGHDR and CDR2 is SFDVKD. The CDR3, as DNA: TGTGCCACCAGTGATAGGGGTACTGAAGCTTTCTTT. This gives the protein CATSDRGTEAFF.

The chain couples TRBV7-6 to TRBJ2-2; weak D call: TRBD2 (5 bases). The CDR3 loop spans 14 amino acids. Between the trimmed V and J ends, which lost 5 bases and 6 bases, there was a span of 13 bases. Germline CDR1 is SGHVS and CDR2 is FNYEAQ. The CDR3 DNA reads TGTGCCAGCAGCCCCCCGAGGGCAGCCGGGGAGCTGTTTTTT. It specifies CASSPPRAAGELFF.

V is TRBV7-9 and J is TRBJ2-7; TRBD1 might be the D (6 bases). The CDR3 has 15 amino acids. The germline gives CDR1 SEHNR, CDR2 FQNEAQ (reference sequence). V lost 2 bases and J lost 4, with 15 bases in between. The CDR3 nucleotides are TGTGCCAGCAGCTTACTACAGGGTGGGTGGTACGAGCAGTACTTC. It encodes CASSLLQGGWYEQYF.

The chain carries TRBV25-1 and TRBJ1-2; a possible D gene is TRBD1 (5 bases). The CDR3 totals 13 residues. Trimming cost V 3 bases and J 6 bases, with 11 bases left between them. Germline assignment: CDR1 MGHDK and CDR2 SYGVNS. The DNA of the CDR3 is TGTGCCAGCAGTGACGCGGGGCTCCATGGCTACACCTTC. Translating gives CASSDAGLHGYTF.

V and J are TRBV7-2 and TRBJ2-7; no reliable D call. Germline V gives CDR1 SGHTA, CDR2 FQGNSA. The CDR3 runs to 12 residues. Trimming took off 5 bases at V and 2 bases at J, with 7 bases between the two ends. The CDR3 coding sequence is TGTGCCAGCAGCCCCCTTACCTACGAGCAGTACTTC. Amino acids: CASSPLTYEQYF. Full variable domain (missing parts from reference TRBV7-2 and TRBJ2-7): GAGVSQSPSNKVTEKGKDVELRCDPISGHTALYWYRQSLGQGLEFLIYFQGNSAPDKSGLPSDRFSAERTGGSVSTLTIQRTQQEDSAVYLCASSPLTYEQYFGPGTRLTVT.

The chain combines TRBV18 with TRBJ1-4; no firm D call. CDR3 length: 18 amino acids. Germline CDR1 is KGHSH and CDR2 is LQKENI. Trimming cost V 0 bases and J 0 bases, with 14 bases left between them. The CDR3 bases are TGTGCCAGCTCACCACCGGGATTCGGAGGTTCAACTAATGAAAAACTGTTTTTT. Its protein is CASSPPGFGGSTNEKLFF.

The chain couples TRBV11-3 to TRBJ2-1; the match to TRBD2 covers 13 bases. V gave up 1 base and J gave up 0 bases; unmatched junction bases: 6. CDR3 length: 19 residues. Germline loops: CDR1 SGHNT, CDR2 YENEEA. In nucleotides, the CDR3 is TGTGCCAGCAGCTTAGCCGGGACTAGCGGGACGGGCTCCTACAATGAGCAGTTCTTC. It translates to CASSLAGTSGTGSYNEQFF.

This chain connects TRBV7-3 to TRBJ2-1; D may be TRBD2 (6 bases). Germline V CDR1 and CDR2: SGHTA, FQGTGA. The ends were cut back, 2 bases at V and 3 bases at J, with 17 bases in the middle. The CDR3 length is 17 residues. DNA for the CDR3: TGTGCCAGCAGCTTATCGAGGGGCGGGATCCTCTACAATGAGCAGTTCTTC. Translation gives CASSLSRGGILYNEQFF. The variable domain in full, completed from reference TRBV7-3 and TRBJ2-1, reads GAGVSQTPSNKVTEKGKYVELRCDPISGHTALYWYRQSLGQGPEFLIYFQGTGAADDSGLPNDRFFAVRPEGSVSTLKIQRTERGDSAVYLCASSLSRGGILYNEQFFGPGTRLTVL.

This clone was found once. This chain joins TRBV7-9 and TRBJ1-2; D not resolved. Deletions cut 1 base from V and 4 bases from J, with 10 bases between. Germline loops: CDR1 SEHNR, CDR2 FQNEAQ (reference sequence). The CDR3 loop spans 14 amino acids. The DNA of the CDR3 is TGTGCCAGCAGCTTAGGGGAGATCGCCTATGGCTACACCTTC. Its protein product is CASSLGEIAYGYTF.

The chain combines TRBV11-2 with TRBJ2-1; perhaps TRBD1 as D (5 bases). With 5 bases removed from V and 0 bases from J, the gap between germline ends came to 11 bases. The germline CDR1 and CDR2 sequences are SGHAT and FQNNGV. The CDR3 has 15 amino acids. The CDR3 region is CASSDRGYSYNEQFF. CDR3 sequence (DNA): TGTGCCAGCAGCGATAGGGGATACTCCTACAATGAGCAGTTCTTC. The full variable domain, rest sourced from reference TRBV11-2 and TRBJ2-1, is EAGVAQSPRYKIIEKRQSVAFWCNPISGHATLYWYQQILGQGPKLLIQFQNNGVVDDSQLPKDRFSAERLKGVDSTLKIQPAKLEDSAVYLCASSDRGYSYNEQFFGPGTRLTVL.

The V gene is TRBV9, the J gene TRBJ1-3; 11 bases are shared with TRBD1. The CDR3 sequence is 17 residues long. The V gene's germline CDR1 is SGDLS and CDR2 YYNGEE. J was trimmed by 0 bases and V by 4 bases; bases with no gene match: 6. The CDR3 coding sequence is TGTGCCAGCAGCCAAGGACAGGGGGCTTCCTCTGGAAACACCATATATTTT. It is translated as CASSQGQGASSGNTIYF.

This clone was recorded a few times. Other DNA sequences in the same sample also yield this CDR3. The gene calls are TRBV6-5 and TRBJ2-7; D possibly corresponds to TRBD2 (5 bases). The CDR3 contains 11 residues. Germline lookup yields CDR1 MNHEY and CDR2 SVGAGI. Trimming pared 2 bases from V and 6 bases from J, leaving 5 bases between. This CDR3 reads CASSYRGEQYF. CDR3 DNA sequence: TGTGCCAGCAGTTACCGGGGCGAGCAGTACTTC.

The sample holds a few counts of this clone. The chain links TRBV12-5 to TRBJ2-1; 7 nucleotides line up with TRBD2. CDR3 size: 18 residues. Trimming cost V 0 bases and J 1 base; bases outside gene matches: 9. The germline V gene has CDR1 LGHNT and CDR2 FRNRAP. The CDR3 loop reads CASGLVYGGSFSYNEQFF. CDR3 coding DNA: TGTGCTAGTGGTTTGGTATATGGCGGGAGTTTTTCCTACAATGAGCAGTTCTTC. Full variable domain (remainder filled in from reference TRBV12-5 and TRBJ2-1): DARVTQTPRHKVTEMGQEVTMRCQPILGHNTVFWYRQTMMQGLELLAYFRNRAPLDDSGMPKDRFSAEMPDATLATLKIQPSEPRDSAVYFCASGLVYGGSFSYNEQFFGPGTRLTVL.

The chain has TRBV7-6 and TRBJ1-3; the D gene is possibly TRBD1 (5 bases). The CDR3 contains 15 residues. The V gene lost 1 base and the J gene lost 0 bases, with 7 bases spanning the gap. The V gene's germline CDR1 is SGHVS and CDR2 FNYEAQ. The CDR3 region is CASSLGQSSGNTIYF. The CDR3 region has the DNA TGTGCCAGCAGCTTAGGACAGTCCTCTGGAAACACCATATATTTT.

This clone was found once. The V and J genes are TRBV27 and TRBJ1-5; 8 nucleotides align to TRBD1. V gave up 0 bases and J gave up 11 bases; unmatched junction bases: 15. CDR3 length equals 17 residues. From germline, CDR1 is MNHEY and CDR2 SMNVEV (reference sequence). For the CDR3, the DNA is TGTGCCAGCAGTTTATCGTGGACAGGGCCTTTTCAGGAGGCCCAGCATTTT. This encodes CASSLSWTGPFQEAQHF.

This clone has just one count. In nucleotides, the CDR3 is TGTGCCAGCAGTTGGAAGAGGAGCACTGAAGCTTTCTTT. Translation: CASSWKRSTEAFF. The gene calls are TRBV6-2 or TRBV6-3 and TRBJ1-1; D uncertain. The CDR3 covers 13 residues. The germline CDR1 and CDR2 sequences are MNHEY and SVGEGT. The V end lost 4 bases, the J end lost 4 bases, and 10 bases lay between the germline ends.

This chain joins TRBV27 and TRBJ1-1, with D maybe TRBD1 (5 bases). The CDR3 extends over 16 amino acids. V was pared by 8 bases and J by 3 bases, with 22 bases between. Germline values: CDR1 MNHEY, CDR2 SMNVEV (reference sequence). CDR3 residues: CASGAILRQNDTEAFF. The CDR3 region has the DNA TGTGCCAGCGGGGCCATCCTCAGGCAAAACGACACTGAAGCTTTCTTT.

This chain joins TRBV28 and TRBJ1-2, with 7 bases identical to TRBD1. This CDR3 contains 15 residues. Germline V gene lookup returns CDR1 MDHEN and CDR2 SYDVKM. V was clipped by 4 bases and J by 5 bases; unmatched bases: 10. CDR3 region: CASSSSTGSNYGYTF. The CDR3 region has the DNA TGTGCCAGCAGTTCCTCGACAGGGTCGAATTATGGCTACACCTTC.

The chain recombines TRBV27 with TRBJ1-6; no clear D. CDR1 is MNHEY, CDR2 SMNVEV, per germline (reference sequence). The CDR3 is 12 residues long. The V gene lost 4 bases and the J gene lost 10 bases, with 8 bases spanning the gap. This CDR3 reads CASSSVGSPLHF. Written as DNA, the CDR3 is TGTGCCAGCAGTTCAGTGGGCTCACCCCTCCACTTT.

The V and J genes are TRBV28 and TRBJ1-6, with D perhaps matching TRBD1 (5 bases). Germline V gives CDR1 MDHEN, CDR2 SYDVKM. Trimming shortened V by 3 bases and J by 7 bases, and 13 bases separated the two germline ends. CDR3 length: 15 residues. The CDR3 nucleotides are TGTGCCAGCAGTTTTATCAGGGCGCCAAATTCACCCCTCCACTTT. Amino acids: CASSFIRAPNSPLHF.